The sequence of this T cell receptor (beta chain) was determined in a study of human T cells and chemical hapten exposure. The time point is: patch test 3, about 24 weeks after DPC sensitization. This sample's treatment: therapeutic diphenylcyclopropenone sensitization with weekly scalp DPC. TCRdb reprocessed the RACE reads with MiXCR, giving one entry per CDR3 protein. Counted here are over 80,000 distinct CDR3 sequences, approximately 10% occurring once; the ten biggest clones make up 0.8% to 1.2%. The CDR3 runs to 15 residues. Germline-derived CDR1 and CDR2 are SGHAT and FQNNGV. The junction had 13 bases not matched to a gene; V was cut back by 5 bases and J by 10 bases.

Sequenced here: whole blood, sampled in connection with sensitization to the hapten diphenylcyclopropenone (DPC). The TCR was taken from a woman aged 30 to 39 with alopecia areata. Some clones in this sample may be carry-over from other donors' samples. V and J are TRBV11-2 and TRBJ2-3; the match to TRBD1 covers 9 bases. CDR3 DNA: TGTGCCAGCAGCCCCTACCCCGGGACAGGGTCCGCGCAGTATTTT. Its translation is CASSPYPGTGSAQYF. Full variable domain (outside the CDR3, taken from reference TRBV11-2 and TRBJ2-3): EAGVAQSPRYKIIEKRQSVAFWCNPISGHATLYWYQQILGQGPKLLIQFQNNGVVDDSQLPKDRFSAERLKGVDSTLKIQPAKLEDSAVYLCASSPYPGTGSAQYFGPGTRLTVL.